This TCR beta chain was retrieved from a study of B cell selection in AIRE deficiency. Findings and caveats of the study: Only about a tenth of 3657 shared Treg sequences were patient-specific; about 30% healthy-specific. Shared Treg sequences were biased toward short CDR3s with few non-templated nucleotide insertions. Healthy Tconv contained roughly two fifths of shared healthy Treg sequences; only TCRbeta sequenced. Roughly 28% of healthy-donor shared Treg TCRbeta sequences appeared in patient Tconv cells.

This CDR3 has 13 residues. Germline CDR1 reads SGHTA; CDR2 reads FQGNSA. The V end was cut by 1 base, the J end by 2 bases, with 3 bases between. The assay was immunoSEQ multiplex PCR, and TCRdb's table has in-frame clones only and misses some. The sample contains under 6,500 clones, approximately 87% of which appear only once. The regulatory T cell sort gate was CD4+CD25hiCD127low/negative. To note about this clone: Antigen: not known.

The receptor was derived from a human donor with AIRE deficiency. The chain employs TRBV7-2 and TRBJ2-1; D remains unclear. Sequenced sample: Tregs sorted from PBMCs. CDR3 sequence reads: CASSLGTYNEQFF. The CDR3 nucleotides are TGTGCCAGCAGCTTAGGGACCTACAATGAGCAGTTCTTC. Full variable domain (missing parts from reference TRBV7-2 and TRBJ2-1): GAGVSQSPSNKVTEKGKDVELRCDPISGHTALYWYRQSLGQGLEFLIYFQGNSAPDKSGLPSDRFSAERTGGSVSTLTIQRTQQEDSAVYLCASSLGTYNEQFFGPGTRLTVL.